Below, 13 T cell receptor beta chains from the same sample are listed, as sequenced in a study of pediatric ulcerative colitis. Method: immunoSEQ multiplex PCR; TCRdb's copy keeps in-frame clones and lacks some. This table has tens of thousands of clones, 78% appearing once. The rectum was sampled with one to two pinch biopsies at colonoscopy. Sample: gut tissue. The receptors derive from a girl between 5 and 17 years old with moderate ulcerative colitis.

In its sample, this clone was seen a few times. The chain carries TRBV10-3 and TRBJ1-2; D might be TRBD1 (5 bases). Germline V lookup: CDR1 ENHRY, CDR2 SYGVKD. The CDR3 has 12 amino acids. V shed 10 bases and J shed 6 bases, with 15 bases lying between them. CDR3: CATNEGSDGYTF. Here the CDR3 DNA reads TGTGCCACTAACGAGGGGTCCGATGGCTACACCTTC.

The chain links TRBV11-3 to TRBJ2-7; 10 positions agree with TRBD1. J lost 2 bases, V lost 6 bases, and 4 bases had no gene match. The V gene's germline CDR1 is SGHNT and CDR2 YENEEA. CDR3 length equals 14 residues. The CDR3 DNA reads TGTGCCAGCAGTCCCGGACAGGGGGCCTACGAGCAGTACTTC. Amino acid sequence: CASSPGQGAYEQYF.

This clone was observed once. V is TRBV11-3 and J is TRBJ2-1; TRBD1 matches at 11 bases. The CDR3 totals 15 residues. Germline values: CDR1 SGHNT, CDR2 YENEEA. The ends lost 6 bases at V and 10 bases at J; junction bases unmatched: 11. CDR3 amino acids: CASRGGGTGGDEQFF. The CDR3 DNA reads as TGTGCCAGCAGGGGAGGTGGGACAGGGGGAGACGAGCAGTTCTTC.

The rearrangement uses TRBV10-2 and TRBJ1-5; D possibly corresponds to TRBD1 (6 bases). Germline V gene lookup returns CDR1 WSHSY and CDR2 SAAADI. CDR3 length: 13 amino acids. Deletions cut 2 bases from V and 5 bases from J, with 7 bases between. The DNA for the CDR3 is TGCGCCAGCAGTGAGAGGGGGGATCAGCCCCAGCATTTT. Translating it yields CASSERGDQPQHF.

This clone was recorded once. This chain joins TRBV19 and TRBJ1-5; weak D call: TRBD1 (6 bases). The CDR3 covers 15 residues. Germline assignment: CDR1 LNHDA and CDR2 SQIVND (reference sequence). With 3 bases removed from V and 0 bases from J, the gap between germline ends came to 9 bases. CDR3 protein: CASSMSRGSNQPQHF. The CDR3 DNA is TGTGCCAGTAGTATGAGCAGGGGTAGCAATCAGCCCCAGCATTTT.

This chain uses TRBV7-6 with TRBJ2-2; 16 nucleotides match TRBD2. Trimming cost V 4 bases and J 3 bases; bases outside gene matches: 5. This CDR3 is built from 18 residues. Germline V gene sequence: CDR1 SGHVS, CDR2 FNYEAQ. DNA for the CDR3: TGTGCCAGCAGCTCTGGGACTAGCGGGAGGGGGGACACCGGGGAGCTGTTTTTT. It translates to CASSSGTSGRGDTGELFF.

J is TRBJ2-7 and V is TRBV30, with a weak D call TRBD1 (5 bases). CDR3 size: 13 residues. The germline gives CDR1 GTSNPN, CDR2 SVGIG (reference sequence). V lost 0 bases to trimming and J lost 1 base, with 7 bases between them. DNA of the CDR3: TGTGCCTGGAGTGTGGGGCAGTCCTACGAGCAGTACTTC. It yields the protein CAWSVGQSYEQYF. Full variable domain (missing parts from reference TRBV30 and TRBJ2-7): SQTIHQWPATLVQPVGSPLSLECTVEGTSNPNLYWYRQAAGRGLQLLFYSVGIGQISSEVPQNLSASRPQDRQFILSSKKLLLSDSGFYLCAWSVGQSYEQYFGPGTRLTVT.

This chain joins TRBV7-6 and TRBJ2-1, with D perhaps TRBD1 or TRBD2 (5 bases each). V lost 4 bases and J 8 bases, leaving 15 bases between the germline ends. This CDR3 comprises 14 residues. From germline, CDR1 is SGHVS and CDR2 FNYEAQ. The CDR3 protein is CASSSGTQTHEQFF. As DNA, the CDR3 is TGTGCCAGCAGCTCCGGGACGCAGACCCATGAGCAGTTCTTC. The whole variable domain, remainder taken from reference TRBV7-6 and TRBJ2-1, is GAGVSQSPRYKVTKRGQDVALRCDPISGHVSLYWYRQALGQGPEFLTYFNYEAQQDKSGLPNDRFSAERPEGSISTLTIQRTEQRDSAMYRCASSSGTQTHEQFFGPGTRLTVL.

This clone was counted only a few times. Other DNA sequences in this sample translate to the same CDR3. The chain couples TRBV29-1 to TRBJ1-6; 10 bases fit TRBD1. Germline V gives CDR1 SQVTM, CDR2 ANQGSEA. V trimming: 6 bases; J trimming: 8 bases; junction bases outside the gene matches: 4. CDR3 length: 13 amino acids. The CDR3 coding sequence is TGCAGCGTGAGGACAGGGGGGGATTCACCCCTCCACTTT. Amino acids: CSVRTGGDSPLHF. The full variable domain, its missing parts supplied by reference TRBV29-1 and TRBJ1-6, is SAVISQKPSRDICQRGTSLTIQCQVDSQVTMMFWYRQQPGQSLTLIATANQGSEATYESGFVIDKFPISRPNLTFSTLTVSNMSPEDSSIYLCSVRTGGDSPLHFGNGTRLTVT.

This clone was seen more than once but under ten times. The gene calls are TRBV9 and TRBJ1-1; D perhaps matches TRBD1 (5 bases). CDR3 size: 13 residues. CDR1 is SGDLS, CDR2 YYNGEE, per germline. V dropped 4 bases and J dropped 4 bases, with 11 bases sitting between them. CDR3 loop: CASSRTGGTEAFF. The CDR3 DNA is TGTGCCAGCAGCCGGACGGGGGGCACTGAAGCTTTCTTT.

This chain links TRBV19 with TRBJ1-2; 8 bases match TRBD1. Germline V CDR1 and CDR2: LNHDA, SQIVND (reference sequence). Trimming at V came to 10 bases and at J to 1 base, leaving 14 bases not matched to a gene. The CDR3 consists of 16 residues. The DNA for the CDR3 is TGTGCCATAACGGGACAGGAGAGATACAGTAACTATGGCTACACCTTC. It translates to CAITGQERYSNYGYTF.

The chain employs TRBV5-1 and TRBJ1-1; 9 bases agree with TRBD1. CDR3 size: 14 residues. Germline values: CDR1 SGHRS, CDR2 YFSETQ. The V gene end was trimmed by 4 bases and the J gene end by 7 bases; junction bases not matched to a gene: 8. The CDR3 loop reads CASSAGQGIYEAFF. The CDR3, as DNA: TGCGCCAGCAGCGCTGGACAGGGGATATATGAAGCTTTCTTT. The complete variable domain, with remaining parts taken from reference TRBV5-1 and TRBJ1-1, reads KAGVTQTPRYLIKTRGQQVTLSCSPISGHRSVSWYQQTPGQGLQFLFEYFSETQRNKGNFPGRFSGRQFSNSRSEMNVSTLELGDSALYLCASSAGQGIYEAFFGQGTRLTVV.

This chain connects TRBV9 to TRBJ2-5, with 7 bases aligning to TRBD2. Germline loops: CDR1 SGDLS, CDR2 YYNGEE. V dropped 4 bases and J dropped 4; count of bases not matched to a gene: 13. The CDR3 is made up of 16 amino acids. CDR3 residues: CASSLQPGPGGETQYF. The CDR3 DNA sequence: TGTGCCAGCAGCTTACAACCGGGACCGGGAGGAGAGACCCAGTACTTC.